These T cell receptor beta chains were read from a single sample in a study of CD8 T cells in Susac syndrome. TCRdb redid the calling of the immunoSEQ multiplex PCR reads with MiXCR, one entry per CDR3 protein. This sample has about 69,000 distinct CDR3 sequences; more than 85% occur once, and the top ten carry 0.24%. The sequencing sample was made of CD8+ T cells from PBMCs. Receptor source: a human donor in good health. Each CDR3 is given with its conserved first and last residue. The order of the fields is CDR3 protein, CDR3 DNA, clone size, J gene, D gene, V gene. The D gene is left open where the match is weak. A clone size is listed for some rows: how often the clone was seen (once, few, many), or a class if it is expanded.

CDR3 protein: CASRPGQGENSPLHF; CDR3 DNA: TGTGCCAGCAGACCGGGACAGGGGGAGAATTCACCCCTCCACTTT; clone size: once; J gene: TRBJ1-6; D gene: TRBD1; V gene: TRBV12-3/TRBV12-4
CDR3 protein: CASSSGTVGTEAFF; CDR3 DNA: TGTGCCAGCAGCTCCGGGACAGTGGGCACTGAAGCTTTCTTT; clone size: .; J gene: TRBJ1-1; D gene: TRBD1; V gene: TRBV5-4
CDR3 protein: CASSLWVDGSFSTDTQYF; CDR3 DNA: TGTGCCAGCAGTTTATGGGTAGATGGTTCCTTCTCCACAGATACGCAGTATTTT; clone size: .; J gene: TRBJ2-3; D gene: .; V gene: TRBV28
CDR3 protein: CASSPGVDGYTF; CDR3 DNA: TGTGCCAGCAGCCCAGGGGTTGACGGCTACACCTTC; clone size: .; J gene: TRBJ1-2; D gene: .; V gene: TRBV27
CDR3 protein: CASRPGGEGGSEAFF; CDR3 DNA: TGTGCCAGCAGACCCGGTGGGGAAGGAGGATCTGAAGCTTTCTTT; clone size: .; J gene: TRBJ1-1; D gene: .; V gene: TRBV6-6
CDR3 protein: CASSPQPLNTEAFF; CDR3 DNA: TGTGCCAGCTCACCGCAACCCCTGAACACTGAAGCTTTCTTT; clone size: .; J gene: TRBJ1-1; D gene: .; V gene: TRBV18
CDR3 protein: CASSQAGGGNQPQHF; CDR3 DNA: TGTGCCAGCAGCCAAGCAGGAGGTGGCAATCAGCCCCAGCATTTT; clone size: .; J gene: TRBJ1-5; D gene: .; V gene: TRBV14
CDR3 protein: CASSDGPGPYNEQFF; CDR3 DNA: TGTGCCAGCAGTGACGGGCCAGGGCCCTACAATGAGCAGTTCTTC; clone size: .; J gene: TRBJ2-1; D gene: .; V gene: TRBV6-4
CDR3 protein: CASSSGLAGSYNEQFF; CDR3 DNA: TGTGCCAGCAGTTCAGGACTAGCCGGTTCCTACAATGAGCAGTTCTTC; clone size: .; J gene: TRBJ2-1; D gene: TRBD2; V gene: TRBV27
CDR3 protein: CAWVGTVDEQFF; CDR3 DNA: TGTGCCTGGGTGGGGACGGTCGATGAGCAGTTCTTC; clone size: .; J gene: TRBJ2-1; D gene: .; V gene: TRBV30
CDR3 protein: CSVELEGAQYF; CDR3 DNA: TGCAGCGTTGAACTAGAGGGCGCGCAGTATTTT; clone size: .; J gene: TRBJ2-3; D gene: .; V gene: TRBV29-1
CDR3 protein: CASSLGPGEGEETQYF; CDR3 DNA: TGTGCCAGCAGCCTCGGGCCAGGGGAGGGGGAAGAGACCCAGTACTTC; clone size: .; J gene: TRBJ2-5; D gene: .; V gene: TRBV7-3
CDR3 protein: CASKPQQRGYEQYF; CDR3 DNA: TGTGCCAGCAAGCCCCAACAGCGAGGCTACGAGCAGTACTTC; clone size: .; J gene: TRBJ2-7; D gene: .; V gene: TRBV7-8
CDR3 protein: CASSSGRGAETQYF; CDR3 DNA: TGTGCCAGCTCTAGTGGTCGGGGTGCAGAGACCCAGTACTTC; clone size: .; J gene: TRBJ2-5; D gene: .; V gene: TRBV25-1
CDR3 protein: CSARAMRGFSETQYF; CDR3 DNA: TGCAGTGCTAGAGCCATGCGGGGGTTTTCGGAGACCCAGTACTTC; clone size: .; J gene: TRBJ2-5; D gene: TRBD2; V gene: TRBV20-1
CDR3 protein: CASSFGQPSEFQYF; CDR3 DNA: TGTGCCAGCAGCTTTGGACAGCCCTCTGAGTTCCAGTACTTC; clone size: .; J gene: TRBJ2-4; D gene: .; V gene: TRBV5-6
CDR3 protein: CSVEDEKLFF; CDR3 DNA: TGCAGCGTTGAGGATGAAAAACTGTTTTTT; clone size: .; J gene: TRBJ1-4; D gene: .; V gene: TRBV29-1
CDR3 protein: CASSFRLAGALSTDTQYF; CDR3 DNA: TGTGCCAGCAGCTTCCGCCTAGCGGGGGCCCTAAGCACAGATACGCAGTATTTT; clone size: .; J gene: TRBJ2-3; D gene: TRBD2; V gene: TRBV7-9
CDR3 protein: CASSPSGGAGETQYF; CDR3 DNA: TGTGCCAGCAGCCCTAGCGGGGGGGCCGGGGAGACCCAGTACTTC; clone size: .; J gene: TRBJ2-5; D gene: TRBD2; V gene: TRBV7-6
CDR3 protein: CASSFRDGYYEQYF; CDR3 DNA: TGTGCCAGCAGTTTCCGGGACGGATACTACGAGCAGTACTTC; clone size: few; J gene: TRBJ2-7; D gene: .; V gene: TRBV12-3/TRBV12-4
CDR3 protein: CASSDLQGANEKLFF; CDR3 DNA: TGTGCCAGCAGTGACCTACAGGGGGCTAATGAAAAACTGTTTTTT; clone size: .; J gene: TRBJ1-4; D gene: TRBD1; V gene: TRBV25-1
CDR3 protein: CASTPIGNSLNTEAFF; CDR3 DNA: TGTGCCAGCACCCCAATCGGGAACAGCTTGAACACTGAAGCTTTCTTT; clone size: .; J gene: TRBJ1-1; D gene: .; V gene: TRBV2
CDR3 protein: CASSPLGRGSSYEQYF; CDR3 DNA: TGTGCCAGCAGTCCCCTGGGGCGGGGGAGCTCCTACGAGCAGTACTTC; clone size: .; J gene: TRBJ2-7; D gene: TRBD2; V gene: TRBV28
CDR3 protein: CASSQDSSPDQPQHF; CDR3 DNA: TGCGCCAGCAGCCAAGATAGTAGCCCAGATCAGCCCCAGCATTTT; clone size: once; J gene: TRBJ1-5; D gene: .; V gene: TRBV4-3